Presented here are 13 T cell receptor beta chains from one specimen sequenced in a study of shared clonotypes between healthy human individuals. Data came from immunoSEQ multiplex PCR; TCRdb stores just in-frame clones and leaves some out. The sample has about 2.4 million clones; roughly 93% are singletons. Input material: naive CD4+ T cells from PBMCs. As to subset: CD45RA+ positively selected. Every receptor here comes from a man aged 18 to 29 in good health. Some clones in this sample may be carry-over from other donors' samples.

The chain combines TRBV5-1 with TRBJ1-5, with D unresolved. This CDR3 is built from 15 residues. Trimming left V 1 base short and J 0 bases short, with 8 bases between. Germline lookup yields CDR1 SGHRS and CDR2 YFSETQ. CDR3 sequence reads: CASSLNLGSNQPQHF. The CDR3 nucleotides are TGCGCCAGCAGCTTGAACCTTGGTAGCAATCAGCCCCAGCATTTT.

J is TRBJ1-3 and V is TRBV2, with D tentatively TRBD1 (6 bases). Trimming removed 0 bases from V and 3 bases from J, with 18 bases in between. CDR1 SNHLY and CDR2 FYNNEI come from the germline V gene. The CDR3 loop spans 18 amino acids. CDR3 in amino acids: CASSEALMGGSSGNTIYF. DNA of the CDR3: TGTGCCAGCAGTGAAGCGCTTATGGGGGGCAGTAGTGGAAACACCATATATTTT.

The chain is built from TRBV11-2 and TRBJ1-1, with 10 positions matching TRBD1. The CDR3 runs 15 residues. J was trimmed by 2 bases and V by 5 bases; bases with no gene match: 5. Germline V lookup: CDR1 SGHAT, CDR2 FQNNGV. In DNA, the CDR3 is TGTGCCAGCAGCGGGGGGACAGGGGAAAACACTGAAGCTTTCTTT. This sequence encodes CASSGGTGENTEAFF.

Concerning this clone: The sample carries other DNA sequences with the same CDR3. The chain combines TRBV7-9 with TRBJ1-5; no clear D. This CDR3 has 14 residues. CDR1 and CDR2 from the germline V gene are SEHNR and FQNEAQ (reference sequence). Between the trimmed V and J ends, which lost 0 bases and 5 bases, there was a span of 8 bases. The CDR3: CASSLAGGDQPQHF. In DNA, the CDR3 is TGTGCCAGCAGCTTAGCTGGCGGGGATCAGCCCCAGCATTTT.

The chain is built from TRBV11-2 and TRBJ1-4; 9 bases agree with TRBD1. Trimming removed 5 bases from V and 6 bases from J; junction bases left unmatched: 4. Germline-derived CDR1 and CDR2 are SGHAT and FQNNGV. The CDR3 covers 14 residues. The CDR3 sequence is CASSRDRVYEKLFF. The CDR3 coding sequence is TGTGCCAGCAGCAGGGACAGGGTGTATGAAAAACTGTTTTTT.

V gene TRBV5-6 combines with J gene TRBJ2-3; possible D gene TRBD2, 6 bases. V dropped 4 bases and J dropped 6 bases, with 12 bases sitting between them. The CDR3 has 13 residues. Germline V gene sequence: CDR1 SGHDT, CDR2 YYEEEE. CDR3 amino acids: CASSARGSDTQYF. In nucleotides, the CDR3 is TGTGCCAGCAGCGCCCGGGGGTCGGATACGCAGTATTTT.

The chain has TRBV5-1 and TRBJ2-1; D not certain. Trimming removed 0 bases at V and 6 bases at J, with 16 bases between. CDR1 SGHRS and CDR2 YFSETQ come from the germline V gene. The CDR3 loop spans 16 amino acids. The CDR3 here is CASSLVPSGVGNEQFF. As DNA, the CDR3 is TGCGCCAGCAGCTTGGTACCTAGTGGGGTGGGCAATGAGCAGTTCTTC.

This clone appeared once. The chain links TRBV19 to TRBJ1-5; a possible D gene is TRBD1 (5 bases). The CDR3 is 15 amino acids. V was cut by 9 bases and J by 0 bases, with 15 bases left in between. Germline-derived CDR1 and CDR2 are LNHDA and SQIVND (reference sequence). The CDR3 DNA sequence: TGTGCCAGCCAGCCCCGGGGGGATAGCAATCAGCCCCAGCATTTT. Amino acids: CASQPRGDSNQPQHF.

Points on this clone: The same CDR3 arises from other DNA sequences in this sample as well. DNA of the CDR3: TGTGCCAGCAGTGACAGGGCAATTAATCAGCCCCAGCATTTT. Protein product: CASSDRAINQPQHF. The chain is built from TRBV2 and TRBJ1-5; D possibly corresponds to TRBD1 (5 bases). This CDR3 is built from 14 residues. Per the germline V gene, CDR1 is SNHLY and CDR2 is FYNNEI. V lost 3 bases to trimming and J lost 4 bases, with 10 bases between them.

This chain joins TRBV28 and TRBJ1-5; D remains ambiguous. Trimming removed 7 bases at V and 0 bases at J, with 13 bases between. The CDR3 is made up of 15 amino acids. CDR1 MDHEN and CDR2 SYDVKM come from the germline V gene. CDR3 protein: CASTQDFYSNQPQHF. CDR3 nucleotides: TGTGCCAGCACTCAAGATTTTTATAGCAATCAGCCCCAGCATTTT.

The chain couples TRBV6-5 to TRBJ2-7; D is undetermined. The ends were cut back, 10 bases at V and 2 bases at J, with 18 bases in the middle. The CDR3 totals 14 residues. Per germline, CDR1 MNHEY and CDR2 SVGAGI. The CDR3 sequence is CATRKGNLAYEQYF. CDR3 DNA sequence: TGTGCCACCCGGAAGGGTAATCTCGCCTACGAGCAGTACTTC.

This chain uses TRBV5-8 with TRBJ1-3, with D possibly matching TRBD1 (6 bases). CDR1 and CDR2 from the germline V gene are SGHTS and YDEGEE. The CDR3 contains 14 residues. The V gene lost 5 bases and the J gene lost 1 base, with 10 bases spanning the gap. The CDR3, as DNA: TGTGCCAGCAGTTTAACAGGGTCTGGAAACACCATATATTTT. Amino acids: CASSLTGSGNTIYF.

This chain connects TRBV18 to TRBJ1-2; 9 nucleotides line up with TRBD1. This CDR3 is built from 15 residues. Trimming at V came to 4 bases and at J to 6 bases, leaving 9 bases not matched to a gene. Germline V gives CDR1 KGHSH, CDR2 LQKENI. The CDR3: CASSRLGQGENGYTF. The CDR3 bases are TGTGCCAGCTCACGTCTGGGACAGGGAGAAAATGGCTACACCTTC.